This T cell receptor beta chain is from a study of Graves' ophthalmopathy and Graves' hyperthyroidism. Overall study context: Being free of ophthalmopathy for 18 months of follow-up defined stable hyperthyroidism.

Newly diagnosed hyperthyroidism donors, aged 18 to 65, duration under 2 months. RNA transcripts provided the template for amplifying TCR beta CDR3 regions. HTBI primers were employed in first-round RT-PCR, then a second-round multiplex PCR followed. One entry per CDR3 protein, called by TCRdb with MiXCR from the multiplex PCR reads. The table shows around 520,000 distinct CDR3 sequences, with about two fifths occurring only once. Germline V gives CDR1 SGHVS, CDR2 FQNEAQ. The CDR3 extends over 17 amino acids. The V segment lost 3 bases and the J segment 5 bases; nucleotides outside the gene matches: 9.

The clonotype originates from an adult man with Graves' hyperthyroidism. The sequenced material came from peripheral blood or thyroid tissue (not recorded which). The V and J genes are TRBV7-8 and TRBJ2-5; 13 bases agree with TRBD2. CDR3 coding DNA: TGTGCCAGCAGCTTGGCAGGCGGGACTAGCGGGATTGAGACCCAGTACTTC. It is translated as CASSLAGGTSGIETQYF.